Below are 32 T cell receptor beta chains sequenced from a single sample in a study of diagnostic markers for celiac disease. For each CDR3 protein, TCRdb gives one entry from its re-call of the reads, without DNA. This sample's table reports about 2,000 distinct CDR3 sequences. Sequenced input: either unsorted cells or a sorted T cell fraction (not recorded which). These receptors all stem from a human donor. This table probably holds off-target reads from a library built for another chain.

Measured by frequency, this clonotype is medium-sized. The CDR3 loop reads CASDTRDGNIQYF. This chain joins TRBV12-3 or TRBV12-4 and TRBJ2-4; the TCRdb call, TRBD1, lacks DNA for checking. The CDR3 length is 13 residues.

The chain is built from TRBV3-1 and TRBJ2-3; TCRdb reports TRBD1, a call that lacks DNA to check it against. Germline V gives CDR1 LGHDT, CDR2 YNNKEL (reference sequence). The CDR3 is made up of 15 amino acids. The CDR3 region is CASSQGGGGVDTQYF.

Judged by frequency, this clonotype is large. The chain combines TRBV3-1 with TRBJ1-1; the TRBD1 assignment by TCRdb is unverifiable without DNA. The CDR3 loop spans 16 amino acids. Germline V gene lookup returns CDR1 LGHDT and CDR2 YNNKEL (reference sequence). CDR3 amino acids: CASSQDGLQGASEAFF.

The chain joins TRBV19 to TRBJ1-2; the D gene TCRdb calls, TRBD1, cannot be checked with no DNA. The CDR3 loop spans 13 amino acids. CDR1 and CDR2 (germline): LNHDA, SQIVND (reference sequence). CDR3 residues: CASRRQGDVGYTF.

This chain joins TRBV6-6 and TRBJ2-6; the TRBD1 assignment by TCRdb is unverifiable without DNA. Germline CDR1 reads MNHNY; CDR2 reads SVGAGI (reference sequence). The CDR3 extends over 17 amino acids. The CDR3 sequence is CATAGQGTSSGANVLTF.

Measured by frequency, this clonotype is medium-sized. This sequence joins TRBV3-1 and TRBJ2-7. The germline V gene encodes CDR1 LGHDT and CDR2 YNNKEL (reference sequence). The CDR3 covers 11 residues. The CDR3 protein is CASSRVGEQYF.

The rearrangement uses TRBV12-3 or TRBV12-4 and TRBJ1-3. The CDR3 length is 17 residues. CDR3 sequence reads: CASRGRAYMSSGNTIYF.

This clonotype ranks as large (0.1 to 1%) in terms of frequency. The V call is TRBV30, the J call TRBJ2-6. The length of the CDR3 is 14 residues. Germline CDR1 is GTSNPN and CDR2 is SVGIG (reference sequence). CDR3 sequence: CAWSVQAGANVLTF.

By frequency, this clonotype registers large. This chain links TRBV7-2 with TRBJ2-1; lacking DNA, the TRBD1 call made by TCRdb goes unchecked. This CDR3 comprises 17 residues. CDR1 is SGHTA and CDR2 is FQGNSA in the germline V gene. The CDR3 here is CASDLRGGGSSYNEQFF.

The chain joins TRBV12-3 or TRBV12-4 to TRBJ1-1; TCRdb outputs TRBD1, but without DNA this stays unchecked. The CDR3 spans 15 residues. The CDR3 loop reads CASRETGQGRTEAFF.

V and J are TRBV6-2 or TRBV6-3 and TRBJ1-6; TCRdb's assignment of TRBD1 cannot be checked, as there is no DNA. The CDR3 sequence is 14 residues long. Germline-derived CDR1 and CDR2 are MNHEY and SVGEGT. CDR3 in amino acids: CASSTGTGASPLHF.

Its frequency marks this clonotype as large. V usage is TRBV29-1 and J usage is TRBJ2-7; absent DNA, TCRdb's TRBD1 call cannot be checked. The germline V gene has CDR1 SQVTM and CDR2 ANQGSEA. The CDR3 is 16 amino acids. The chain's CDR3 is CSVEGLSGTGDYEQYF.

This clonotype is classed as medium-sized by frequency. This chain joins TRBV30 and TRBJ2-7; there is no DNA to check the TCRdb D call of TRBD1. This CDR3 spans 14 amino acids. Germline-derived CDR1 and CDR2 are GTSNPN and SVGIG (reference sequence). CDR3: CAWSVDRDIGEQYF. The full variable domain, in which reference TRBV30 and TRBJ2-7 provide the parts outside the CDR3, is SQTIHQWPATLVQPVGSPLSLECTVEGTSNPNLYWYRQAAGRGLQLLFYSVGIGQISSEVPQNLSASRPQDRQFILSSKKLLLSDSGFYLCAWSVDRDIGEQYFGPGTRLTVT.

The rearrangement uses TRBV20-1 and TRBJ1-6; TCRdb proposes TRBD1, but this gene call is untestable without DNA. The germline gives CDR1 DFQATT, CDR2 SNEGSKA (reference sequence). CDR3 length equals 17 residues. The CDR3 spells CSASDGRARGYNSPLHF.

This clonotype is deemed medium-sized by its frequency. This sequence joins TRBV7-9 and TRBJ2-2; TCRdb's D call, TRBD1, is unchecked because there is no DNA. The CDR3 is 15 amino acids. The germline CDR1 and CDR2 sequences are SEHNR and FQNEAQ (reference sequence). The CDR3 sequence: CASSAGQGSHGELFF.

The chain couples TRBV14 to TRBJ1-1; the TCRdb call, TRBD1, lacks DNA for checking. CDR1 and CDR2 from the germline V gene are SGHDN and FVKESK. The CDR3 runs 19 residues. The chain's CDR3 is CASSQEIVETGAWNTEAFF.

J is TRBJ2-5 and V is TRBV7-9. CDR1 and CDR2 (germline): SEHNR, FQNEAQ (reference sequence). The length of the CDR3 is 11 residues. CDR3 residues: CASRLHETQYF.

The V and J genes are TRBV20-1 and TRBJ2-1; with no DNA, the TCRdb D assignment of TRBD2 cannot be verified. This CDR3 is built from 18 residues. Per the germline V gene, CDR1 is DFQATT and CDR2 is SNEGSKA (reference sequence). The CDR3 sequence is CSAIIAGGKRSSYNEQFF.

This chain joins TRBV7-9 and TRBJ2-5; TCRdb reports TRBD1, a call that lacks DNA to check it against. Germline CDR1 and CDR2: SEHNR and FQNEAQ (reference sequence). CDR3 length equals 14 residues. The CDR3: CASSLAAGGETQYF.

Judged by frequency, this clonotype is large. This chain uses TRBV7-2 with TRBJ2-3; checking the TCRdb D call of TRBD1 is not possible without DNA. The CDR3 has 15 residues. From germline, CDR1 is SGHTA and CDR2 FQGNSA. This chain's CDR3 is CASSHGDRRTDTQYF.

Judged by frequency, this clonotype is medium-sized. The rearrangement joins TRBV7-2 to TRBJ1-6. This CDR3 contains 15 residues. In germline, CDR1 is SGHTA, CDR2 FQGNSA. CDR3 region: CASSLGQAANSPLHF.

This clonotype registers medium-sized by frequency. The CDR3 protein is CASSLDAARETQYF. The chain has TRBV7-2 and TRBJ2-5. This CDR3 is 14 amino acids long. CDR1 and CDR2 (germline): SGHTA, FQGNSA.

Here the CDR3 reads CASSSQQGSGSPLHF. The V gene is TRBV5-5, the J gene TRBJ1-6; the D call of TRBD1 rests on TCRdb alone, since no DNA is present to check it. The CDR3 totals 15 residues. The V gene's germline CDR1 is SGHKS and CDR2 YYEKEE (reference sequence).

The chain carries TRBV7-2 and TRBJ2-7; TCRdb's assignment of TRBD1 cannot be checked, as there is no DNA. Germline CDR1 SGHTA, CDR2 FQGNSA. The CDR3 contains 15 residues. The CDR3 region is CASSYGAGVQYEQYF.

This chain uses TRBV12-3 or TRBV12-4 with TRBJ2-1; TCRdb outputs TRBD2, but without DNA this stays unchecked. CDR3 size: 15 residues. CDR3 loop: CASSFTTSGDNEQFF.

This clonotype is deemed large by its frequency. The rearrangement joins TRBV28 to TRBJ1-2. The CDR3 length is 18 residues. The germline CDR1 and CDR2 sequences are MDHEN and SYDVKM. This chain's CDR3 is CASSFGVVLRDGGDGYTF.

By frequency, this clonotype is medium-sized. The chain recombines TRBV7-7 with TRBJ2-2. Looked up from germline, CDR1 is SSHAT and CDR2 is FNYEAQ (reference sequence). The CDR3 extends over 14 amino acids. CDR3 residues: CASSLAQATGELFF.

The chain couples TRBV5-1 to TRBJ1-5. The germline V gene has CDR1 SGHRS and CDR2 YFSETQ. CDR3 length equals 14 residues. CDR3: CASSLGNSGQPQHF. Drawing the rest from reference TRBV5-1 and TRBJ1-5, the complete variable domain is KAGVTQTPRYLIKTRGQQVTLSCSPISGHRSVSWYQQTPGQGLQFLFEYFSETQRNKGNFPGRFSGRQFSNSRSEMNVSTLELGDSALYLCASSLGNSGQPQHFGDGTRLSIL.

CDR3 residues: CASSPGTGTGLPYEQYF. The chain uses TRBV5-1 and TRBJ2-7; TCRdb returns TRBD1, unconfirmable since there is no DNA. The length of the CDR3 is 17 residues. The V gene's germline CDR1 is SGHRS and CDR2 YFSETQ.

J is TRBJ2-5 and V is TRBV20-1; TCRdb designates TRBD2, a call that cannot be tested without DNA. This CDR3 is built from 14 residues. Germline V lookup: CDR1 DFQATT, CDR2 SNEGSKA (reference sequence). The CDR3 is CSSTRGSGKETQYF.

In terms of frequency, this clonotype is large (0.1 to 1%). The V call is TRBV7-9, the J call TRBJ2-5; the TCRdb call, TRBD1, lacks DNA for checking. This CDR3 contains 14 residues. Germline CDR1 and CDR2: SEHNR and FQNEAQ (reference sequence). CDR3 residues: CASSPRDVQETQYF.

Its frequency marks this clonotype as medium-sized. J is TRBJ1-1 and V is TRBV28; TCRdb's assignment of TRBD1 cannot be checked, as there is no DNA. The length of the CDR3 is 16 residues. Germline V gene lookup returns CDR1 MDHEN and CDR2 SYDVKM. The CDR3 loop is CASRTYGQGAQTEAFF. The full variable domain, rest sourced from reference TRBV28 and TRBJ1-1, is DVKVTQSSRYLVKRTGEKVFLECVQDMDHENMFWYRQDPGLGLRLIYFSYDVKMKEKGDIPEGYSVSREKKERFSLILESASTNQTSMYLCASRTYGQGAQTEAFFGQGTRLTVV.